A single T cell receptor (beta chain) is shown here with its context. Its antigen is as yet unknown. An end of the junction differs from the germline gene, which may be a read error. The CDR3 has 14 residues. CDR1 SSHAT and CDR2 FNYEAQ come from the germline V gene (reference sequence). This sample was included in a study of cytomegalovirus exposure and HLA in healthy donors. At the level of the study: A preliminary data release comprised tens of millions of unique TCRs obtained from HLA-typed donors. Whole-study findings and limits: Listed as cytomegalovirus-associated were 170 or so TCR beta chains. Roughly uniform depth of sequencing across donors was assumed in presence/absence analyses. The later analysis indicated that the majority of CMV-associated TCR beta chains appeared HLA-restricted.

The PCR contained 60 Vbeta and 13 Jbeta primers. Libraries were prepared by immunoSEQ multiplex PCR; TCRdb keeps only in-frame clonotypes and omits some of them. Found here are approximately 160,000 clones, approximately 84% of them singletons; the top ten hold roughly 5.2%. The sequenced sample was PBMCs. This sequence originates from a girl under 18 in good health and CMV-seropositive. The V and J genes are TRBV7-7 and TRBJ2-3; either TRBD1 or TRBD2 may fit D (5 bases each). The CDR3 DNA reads TGTGCTAGCAGCTTAGAGGGGAGCACAGATACGCAGTATTTT. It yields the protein CASSLEGSTDTQYF.